This TCR delta chain was sequenced in a study of gamma-delta T cells after stem cell transplantation. This clone was counted a few times. The V gene's germline CDR1 is GEAIGNYY and CDR2 EKD. J gave up 0 bases and V 2 bases, and 26 bases lay outside the gene matches. The CDR3 has 24 amino acids. TCRdb called clones anew from the RT-PCR reads with CATT. Of under 2,500 delta-chain clones detected, just over 2.5% appear once; the ten largest clones hold roughly 15%. The rearrangement uses TRDV2 and TRDJ1; TRDD3 agrees at 13 bases. Sequencing was carried out using gamma-delta T cells. The sequence came from a human donor. It is not recorded whose cells these are; they may come from a transplant donor. The CDR3 reads CACDILSSPVRRLLGDTDTDKLIF. Written as DNA, the CDR3 is TGTGCCTGTGACATCCTGTCTTCTCCTGTCCGTCGCCTACTGGGGGATACGGACACCGATAAACTCATCTTT.